Many counts were recorded for the clone carrying this T cell receptor (beta chain). Its cognate antigen is unknown. This entry is derived from a study of blood T cells in healthy people across ages. Primed by a sample-barcoded 5' primer and a J-beta primer mix, a second PCR proceeded for about 6 to 11 cycles. Researchers report that each sample yielded at least 2.5 million CDR3-containing paired-end reads. TCRdb reanalysed the 5' RACE reads using MiXCR and keeps one entry per CDR3 protein. The table has 750,000 to 950,000 distinct CDR3 sequences, about 28% seen once. The CDR3 length is 17 residues. After removal of 0 bases from V and 2 bases from J, the junction contained 7 bases not matched to a gene. Germline CDR1 and CDR2: LGHNA and YSLEER. Whole-study findings and limits: Measured against age, TCR beta diversity per million T cells decreased in a roughly linear manner.

These sequences were also reported in another study, on T cells of mothers and their children. That report notes: Added by the second PCR's M1S primer were sample barcodes and 2-4 random nucleotides.

The sample consisted of blood. The TCR comes from a woman in her thirties or forties in good health. The chain combines TRBV4-3 with TRBJ2-7; TRBD2 matches at 10 bases. CDR3 residues: CASSQDWPSGGTYEQYF. The CDR3 nucleotides are TGCGCCAGCAGCCAAGATTGGCCTAGCGGGGGAACCTACGAGCAGTACTTC.